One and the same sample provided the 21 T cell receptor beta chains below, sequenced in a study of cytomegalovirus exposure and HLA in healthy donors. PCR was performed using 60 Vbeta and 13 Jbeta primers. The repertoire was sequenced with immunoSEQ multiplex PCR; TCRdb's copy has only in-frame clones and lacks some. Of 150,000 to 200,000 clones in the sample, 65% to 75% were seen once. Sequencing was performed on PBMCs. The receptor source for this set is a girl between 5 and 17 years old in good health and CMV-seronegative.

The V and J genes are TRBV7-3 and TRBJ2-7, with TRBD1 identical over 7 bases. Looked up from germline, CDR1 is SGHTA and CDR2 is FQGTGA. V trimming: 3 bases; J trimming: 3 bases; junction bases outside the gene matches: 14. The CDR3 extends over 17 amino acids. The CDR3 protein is CASSLSTLDRANYEQYF. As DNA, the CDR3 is TGTGCCAGCAGCTTGTCGACCCTCGACAGGGCAAACTACGAGCAGTACTTC.

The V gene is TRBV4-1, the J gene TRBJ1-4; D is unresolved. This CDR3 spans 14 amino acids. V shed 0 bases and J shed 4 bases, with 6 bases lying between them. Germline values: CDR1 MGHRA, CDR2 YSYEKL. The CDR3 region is CASSQERNNEKLFF. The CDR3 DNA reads TGCGCCAGCAGCCAAGAGAGGAATAATGAAAAACTGTTTTTT.

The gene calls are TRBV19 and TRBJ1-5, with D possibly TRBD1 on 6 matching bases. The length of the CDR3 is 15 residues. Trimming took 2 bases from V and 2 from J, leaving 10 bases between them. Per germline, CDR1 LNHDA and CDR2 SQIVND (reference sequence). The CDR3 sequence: CASSILAGGNQPQHF. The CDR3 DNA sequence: TGTGCCAGTAGTATATTAGCAGGGGGCAATCAGCCCCAGCATTTT.

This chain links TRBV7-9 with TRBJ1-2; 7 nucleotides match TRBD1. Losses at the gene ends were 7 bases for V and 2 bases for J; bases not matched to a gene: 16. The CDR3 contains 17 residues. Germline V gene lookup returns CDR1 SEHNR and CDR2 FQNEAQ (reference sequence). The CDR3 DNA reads TGTGCCAGCAACAATGAGGGGGCGTTCGGAATAAACTATGGCTACACCTTC. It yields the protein CASNNEGAFGINYGYTF.

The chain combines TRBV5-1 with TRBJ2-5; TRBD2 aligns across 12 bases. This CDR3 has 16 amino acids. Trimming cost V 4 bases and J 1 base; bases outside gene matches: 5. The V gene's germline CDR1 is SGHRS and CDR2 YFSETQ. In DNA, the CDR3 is TGCGCCAGCAGCCGTAGACTAGCGGGGGCCCAAGAGACCCAGTACTTC. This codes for CASSRRLAGAQETQYF.

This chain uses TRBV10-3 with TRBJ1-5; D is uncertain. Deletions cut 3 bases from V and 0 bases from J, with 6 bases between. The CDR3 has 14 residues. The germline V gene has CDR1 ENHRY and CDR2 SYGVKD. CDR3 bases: TGTGCCATCAGTGACCCGGGTAGCAATCAGCCCCAGCATTTT. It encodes CAISDPGSNQPQHF.

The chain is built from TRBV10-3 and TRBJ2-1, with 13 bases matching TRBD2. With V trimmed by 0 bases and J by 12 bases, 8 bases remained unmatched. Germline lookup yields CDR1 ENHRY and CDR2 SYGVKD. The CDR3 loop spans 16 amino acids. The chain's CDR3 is CAISESQGTSGDGQFF. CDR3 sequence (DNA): TGTGCCATCAGTGAGTCGCAAGGGACTAGCGGGGATGGGCAGTTCTTC.

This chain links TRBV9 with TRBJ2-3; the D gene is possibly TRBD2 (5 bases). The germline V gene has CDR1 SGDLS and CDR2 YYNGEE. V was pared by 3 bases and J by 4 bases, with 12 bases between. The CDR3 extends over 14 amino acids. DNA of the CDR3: TGTGCCAGCAGCGACCAGGACTTTGCAGATACGCAGTATTTT. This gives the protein CASSDQDFADTQYF.

As DNA, the CDR3 is TGTGCCAGTAGCCGGACAGGGCTGAGCTCTGGAAACACCATATATTTT. It codes for CASSRTGLSSGNTIYF. The V gene is TRBV19, the J gene TRBJ1-3; 8 nucleotides match TRBD1. There are 16 residues in the CDR3. Per germline, CDR1 LNHDA and CDR2 SQIVND (reference sequence). Unmatched junction bases numbered 7, after V lost 6 bases and J lost 0 bases.

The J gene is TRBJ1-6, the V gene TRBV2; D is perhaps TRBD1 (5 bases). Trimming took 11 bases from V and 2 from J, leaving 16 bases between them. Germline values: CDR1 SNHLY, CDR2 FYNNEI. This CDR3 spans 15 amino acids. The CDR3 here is CAGGGDLTYNSPLHF. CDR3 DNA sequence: TGTGCCGGGGGGGGTGATTTAACCTATAATTCACCCCTCCACTTT. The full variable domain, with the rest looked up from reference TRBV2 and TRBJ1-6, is EPEVTQTPSHQVTQMGQEVILRCVPISNHLYFYWYRQILGQKVEFLVSFYNNEISEKSEIFDDQFSVERPDGSNFTLKIRSTKLEDSAMYFCAGGGDLTYNSPLHFGNGTRLTVT.

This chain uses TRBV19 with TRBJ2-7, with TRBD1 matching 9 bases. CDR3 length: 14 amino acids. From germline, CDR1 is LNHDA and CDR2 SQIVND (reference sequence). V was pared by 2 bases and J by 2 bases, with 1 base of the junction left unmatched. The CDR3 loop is CASSIRQGAYEQYF. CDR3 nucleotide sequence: TGTGCCAGTAGTATACGACAGGGGGCCTACGAGCAGTACTTC. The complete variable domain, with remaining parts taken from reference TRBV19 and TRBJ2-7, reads DGGITQSPKYLFRKEGQNVTLSCEQNLNHDAMYWYRQDPGQGLRLIYYSQIVNDFQKGDIAEGYSVSREKKESFPLTVTSAQKNPTAFYLCASSIRQGAYEQYFGPGTRLTVT.

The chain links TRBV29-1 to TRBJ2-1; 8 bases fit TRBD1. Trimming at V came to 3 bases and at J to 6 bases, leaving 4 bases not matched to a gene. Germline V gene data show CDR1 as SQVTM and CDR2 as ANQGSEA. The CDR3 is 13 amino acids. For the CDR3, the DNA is TGCAGCGTTGATGGAGGGACAGGCAATGAGCAGTTCTTC. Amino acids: CSVDGGTGNEQFF.

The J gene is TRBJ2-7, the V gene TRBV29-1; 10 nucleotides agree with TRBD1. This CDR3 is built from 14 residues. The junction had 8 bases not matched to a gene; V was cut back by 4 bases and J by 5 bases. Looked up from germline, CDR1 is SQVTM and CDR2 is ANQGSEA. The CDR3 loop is CSVGSGQGIHEQYF. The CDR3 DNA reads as TGCAGCGTTGGGTCGGGACAGGGGATCCACGAGCAGTACTTC.

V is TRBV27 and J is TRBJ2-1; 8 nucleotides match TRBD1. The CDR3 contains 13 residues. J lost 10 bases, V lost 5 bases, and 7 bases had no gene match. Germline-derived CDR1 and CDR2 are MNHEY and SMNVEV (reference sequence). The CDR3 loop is CASSSGQGLEQFF. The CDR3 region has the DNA TGTGCCAGCAGTAGTGGACAGGGTTTGGAGCAGTTCTTC.

The CDR3 is CSAQTVPNEKLFF. As DNA, the CDR3 is TGCAGCGCGCAGACAGTCCCTAATGAAAAACTGTTTTTT. This chain links TRBV29-1 with TRBJ1-4, with D perhaps matching TRBD1 (5 bases). Germline V gene sequence: CDR1 SQVTM, CDR2 ANQGSEA. V was trimmed by 7 bases and J by 3 bases, leaving 12 bases between them. The CDR3 length is 13 residues.

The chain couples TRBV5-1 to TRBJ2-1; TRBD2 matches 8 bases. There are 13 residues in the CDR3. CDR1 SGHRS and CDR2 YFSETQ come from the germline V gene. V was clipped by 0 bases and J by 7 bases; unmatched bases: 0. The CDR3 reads CASSLGLANEQFF. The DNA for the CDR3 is TGCGCCAGCAGCTTGGGACTAGCGAATGAGCAGTTCTTC.

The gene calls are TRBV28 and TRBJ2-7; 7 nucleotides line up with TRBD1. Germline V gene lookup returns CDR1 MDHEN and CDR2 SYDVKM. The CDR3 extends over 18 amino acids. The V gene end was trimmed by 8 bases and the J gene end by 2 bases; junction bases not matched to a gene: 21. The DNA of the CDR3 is TGTGCCAGCTCCAGACACAGGGGCGAAATAATTGGAGCCTACGAGCAGTACTTC. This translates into CASSRHRGEIIGAYEQYF.

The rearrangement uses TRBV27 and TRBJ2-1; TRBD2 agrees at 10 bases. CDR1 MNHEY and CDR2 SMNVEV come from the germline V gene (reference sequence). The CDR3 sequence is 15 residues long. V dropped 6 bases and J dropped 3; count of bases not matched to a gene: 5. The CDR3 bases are TGTGCCAGCAGCGATAGCGGGGGGAGCTACAATGAGCAGTTCTTC. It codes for CASSDSGGSYNEQFF.

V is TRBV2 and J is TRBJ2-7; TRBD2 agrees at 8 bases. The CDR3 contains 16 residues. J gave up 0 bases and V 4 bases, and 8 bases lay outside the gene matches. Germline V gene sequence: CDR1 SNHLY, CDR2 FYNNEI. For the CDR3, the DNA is TGTGCCAGCAGTGTACCTCGGGGGGGAGCCTCCTACGAGCAGTACTTC. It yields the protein CASSVPRGGASYEQYF.

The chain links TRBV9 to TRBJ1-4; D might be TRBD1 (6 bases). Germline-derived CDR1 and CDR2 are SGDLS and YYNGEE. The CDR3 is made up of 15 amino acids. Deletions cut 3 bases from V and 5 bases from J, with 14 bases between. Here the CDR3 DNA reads TGTGCCAGCAGCGACCCGGACAGTACCAATGAAAAACTGTTTTTT. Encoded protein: CASSDPDSTNEKLFF.

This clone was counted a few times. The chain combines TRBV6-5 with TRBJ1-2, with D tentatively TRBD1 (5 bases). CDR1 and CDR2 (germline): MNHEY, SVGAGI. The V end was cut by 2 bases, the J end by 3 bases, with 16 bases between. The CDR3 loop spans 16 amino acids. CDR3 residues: CASSYGGDALDYGYTF. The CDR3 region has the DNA TGTGCCAGCAGTTACGGCGGGGACGCCTTGGACTATGGCTACACCTTC.